Below are 26 T cell receptor beta chains sequenced from a single sample in a study of cytotoxic CD8 clonotypes in ibrutinib-treated CLL. The method was immunoSEQ multiplex PCR; TCRdb's version includes in-frame clones alone and lacks a portion of them. The table records some 92,000 clones, roughly three quarters of them present only once. The material sequenced was PBMCs, taken after 24 months of ibrutinib treatment. The origin of the receptors is a human donor with chronic lymphocytic leukemia.

The V call is TRBV9, the J call TRBJ2-3, with 11 bases fitting TRBD2. CDR3 length: 16 amino acids. Germline-derived CDR1 and CDR2 are SGDLS and YYNGEE. Germline trimming cut 4 bases from V and 5 bases from J; bases unmatched to any gene: 9. The CDR3 coding sequence is TGTGCCAGCAGCCTAGGCCTAGCGGGGGGTCGAGATACGCAGTATTTT. Its translation is CASSLGLAGGRDTQYF.

The V call is TRBV10-3, the J call TRBJ2-7, with D tentatively TRBD1 (5 bases). Germline CDR1 reads ENHRY; CDR2 reads SYGVKD. The CDR3 spans 15 residues. V was trimmed by 1 base and J by 2 bases, leaving 12 bases between them. The CDR3 sequence is CAISELETAPYEQYF. The CDR3 DNA reads TGTGCCATCAGTGAGTTGGAGACAGCCCCCTACGAGCAGTACTTC.

The rearrangement joins TRBV9 to TRBJ1-1, with 7 positions matching TRBD1. Trimming removed 6 bases from V and 7 bases from J; junction bases left unmatched: 15. The CDR3 totals 15 residues. Germline-derived CDR1 and CDR2 are SGDLS and YYNGEE. CDR3 bases: TGTGCCAGCAAACCCGGGGGAGGGGGCCGGGGTGAAGCTTTCTTT. Encoded protein: CASKPGGGGRGEAFF.

The V call is TRBV7-8, the J call TRBJ1-5; TRBD1 aligns across 8 bases. Trimming took 3 bases from V and 3 from J; bases not matched to a gene: 16. The CDR3 spans 19 residues. Germline V gene sequence: CDR1 SGHVS, CDR2 FQNEAQ. The CDR3 DNA sequence: TGTGCCAGCAGCTTTAGTTTATTGGCGGGGGACAGGCCCAATCAGCCCCAGCATTTT. Its protein is CASSFSLLAGDRPNQPQHF.

The chain has TRBV29-1 and TRBJ2-5, with D perhaps matching TRBD1 (6 bases). The germline CDR1 and CDR2 sequences are SQVTM and ANQGSEA. V dropped 7 bases and J dropped 0 bases, with 9 bases sitting between them. CDR3 length: 12 residues. CDR3 region: CSAGAYQETQYF. The CDR3 nucleotides read TGCAGCGCAGGGGCGTACCAAGAGACCCAGTACTTC.

The V and J genes are TRBV7-8 and TRBJ2-1, with 13 bases aligning to TRBD2. The CDR3 totals 16 residues. V shed 3 bases and J 2 bases; nucleotides not matched to a gene: 1. The V gene's germline CDR1 is SGHVS and CDR2 FQNEAQ. CDR3 amino acids: CASSFTSGRAYNEQFF. CDR3 nucleotides: TGTGCCAGCAGCTTCACTAGCGGGAGGGCCTACAATGAGCAGTTCTTC.

The chain joins TRBV10-1 to TRBJ2-1; TRBD2 matches 8 bases. Germline V lookup: CDR1 WNHNN, CDR2 SYGVQD (reference sequence). The length of the CDR3 is 15 residues. The ends lost 3 bases at V and 7 bases at J; junction bases unmatched: 8. The DNA for the CDR3 is TGCGCCAGCAGTGAAAAAGCGGGAGTAGGGAATGAGCAGTTCTTC. Its translation is CASSEKAGVGNEQFF.

The DNA for the CDR3 is TGCGCCAGCACATCGGGACAGGGGGCCAATGAGCAGTTCTTC. Protein: CASTSGQGANEQFF. The rearrangement uses TRBV5-1 and TRBJ2-1; TRBD1 agrees at 12 bases. The V gene's germline CDR1 is SGHRS and CDR2 YFSETQ. The junction had 4 bases not matched to a gene; V was cut back by 6 bases and J by 6 bases. The length of the CDR3 is 14 residues.

The sample holds a few counts of this clone. The J gene is TRBJ1-2, the V gene TRBV27; 9 bases fit TRBD1. This CDR3 region has 14 residues. The J segment lost 2 bases and the V segment lost 7 bases, leaving 5 bases of the junction unmatched. Germline assignment: CDR1 MNHEY and CDR2 SMNVEV (reference sequence). CDR3 region: CASNDRGANYGYTF. The CDR3 DNA reads TGTGCCAGCAATGACAGGGGGGCGAACTATGGCTACACCTTC.

The CDR3 sequence: CASSLEWGAREQYF. CDR3 nucleotide sequence: TGCGCCAGCAGCCTGGAATGGGGGGCCCGGGAGCAGTACTTC. The chain uses TRBV5-1 and TRBJ2-7; possibly TRBD1 or TRBD2 for D (6 bases each). Germline loops: CDR1 SGHRS, CDR2 YFSETQ. This CDR3 has 14 amino acids. Trimming pared 4 bases from V and 7 bases from J, leaving 18 bases between. Drawing the rest from reference TRBV5-1 and TRBJ2-7, the complete variable domain is KAGVTQTPRYLIKTRGQQVTLSCSPISGHRSVSWYQQTPGQGLQFLFEYFSETQRNKGNFPGRFSGRQFSNSRSEMNVSTLELGDSALYLCASSLEWGAREQYFGPGTRLTVT.

In regard to this clone: Sequence at one end of the junction differs from germline and may be a read error. The J gene is TRBJ1-2, the V gene TRBV5-8; D uncertain. Per the germline V gene, CDR1 is SGHTS and CDR2 is YDEGEE. This CDR3 spans 11 amino acids. The DNA of the CDR3 is TGTGCCAGCGAGGTCGGCTATCGCTACACCTTC. This gives the protein CASEVGYRYTF.

The chain recombines TRBV19 with TRBJ2-7, with 8 bases matching TRBD1. CDR3 length equals 14 residues. Trimming took 3 bases from V and 2 from J; bases not matched to a gene: 3. Germline V CDR1 and CDR2: LNHDA, SQIVND (reference sequence). Here the CDR3 reads CASSIRTGPYEQYF. CDR3 coding DNA: TGTGCCAGTAGTATTCGGACAGGGCCCTACGAGCAGTACTTC.

The V and J genes are TRBV7-8 and TRBJ1-1, with D maybe TRBD1 (5 bases). Germline CDR1 is SGHVS and CDR2 is FQNEAQ. The CDR3 contains 15 residues. The ends were cut back, 4 bases at V and 4 bases at J, with 16 bases in the middle. The CDR3 bases are TGTGCCAGCAGCTCGGGACGGCTGGAAGGCACTGAAGCTTTCTTT. It is translated as CASSSGRLEGTEAFF.

The chain employs TRBV5-6 and TRBJ2-2, with 12 positions matching TRBD2. Trimming cost V 3 bases and J 0 bases; bases outside gene matches: 6. CDR3 length: 18 residues. Germline V lookup: CDR1 SGHDT, CDR2 YYEEEE. CDR3 region: CASSSWTSGTANTGELFF. The CDR3 nucleotides are TGTGCCAGCAGCTCGTGGACTAGCGGGACTGCGAACACCGGGGAGCTGTTTTTT.

The chain employs TRBV5-1 and TRBJ2-3, with TRBD1 as a possible D gene (5 bases). In germline, CDR1 is SGHRS, CDR2 YFSETQ. Trimming cost V 4 bases and J 6 bases, with 12 bases left between them. CDR3 length: 13 amino acids. The CDR3 loop reads CASSAQGYDTQYF. CDR3 DNA: TGCGCCAGCAGCGCCCAGGGTTACGATACGCAGTATTTT. Based on the CDR3 plus reference TRBV5-1 and TRBJ2-3, the full variable domain is KAGVTQTPRYLIKTRGQQVTLSCSPISGHRSVSWYQQTPGQGLQFLFEYFSETQRNKGNFPGRFSGRQFSNSRSEMNVSTLELGDSALYLCASSAQGYDTQYFGPGTRLTVL.

The rearrangement uses TRBV7-2 and TRBJ1-5, with 8 positions matching TRBD1. The V gene end was trimmed by 3 bases and the J gene end by 6 bases; junction bases not matched to a gene: 7. The CDR3 runs 15 residues. Germline V gene sequence: CDR1 SGHTA, CDR2 FQGNSA. The CDR3: CASSLQGARGQPQHF. The CDR3 bases are TGTGCCAGCAGCTTGCAGGGGGCGCGAGGTCAGCCCCAGCATTTT.

There are a few counts of this clone. At the DNA level, this CDR3 is encoded by other sequences in the same sample as well. V is TRBV7-9 and J is TRBJ1-3; weak D call: TRBD1 (6 bases). Deletions cut 2 bases from V and 3 bases from J, with 8 bases between. The germline V gene encodes CDR1 SEHNR and CDR2 FQNEAQ (reference sequence). The CDR3 runs to 14 residues. The CDR3 loop is CASSLQDSGNTIYF. In nucleotides, the CDR3 is TGTGCCAGCAGCTTACAGGACAGTGGAAACACCATATATTTT.

This clone was found once. V is TRBV27 and J is TRBJ2-3; D call uncertain. Germline CDR1 reads MNHEY; CDR2 reads SMNVEV (reference sequence). This CDR3 has 14 amino acids. The V end was cut by 4 bases, the J end by 2 bases, with 10 bases between. This CDR3 reads CASSSGRTTDTQYF. The CDR3 DNA is TGTGCCAGCAGTTCTGGCAGAACCACAGATACGCAGTATTTT.

V and J are TRBV30 and TRBJ2-1; 9 nucleotides align to TRBD2. The V gene's germline CDR1 is GTSNPN and CDR2 SVGIG (reference sequence). This CDR3 contains 15 residues. V shed 0 bases and J 9 bases; nucleotides not matched to a gene: 9. CDR3: CAWSVRTSGPGEQFF. CDR3 sequence (DNA): TGTGCCTGGAGTGTACGTACTAGCGGGCCGGGTGAGCAGTTCTTC.

The rearrangement uses TRBV30 and TRBJ2-1; D possibly corresponds to TRBD2 (5 bases). Germline V lookup: CDR1 GTSNPN, CDR2 SVGIG (reference sequence). Trimming took 5 bases from V and 8 from J, leaving 22 bases between them. The CDR3 has 15 residues. CDR3 protein: CAWRLTALSGHEQFF. The CDR3 bases are TGTGCCTGGCGACTTACGGCCCTGAGCGGCCATGAGCAGTTCTTC. Filled out from reference TRBV30 and TRBJ2-1, the complete variable domain reads SQTIHQWPATLVQPVGSPLSLECTVEGTSNPNLYWYRQAAGRGLQLLFYSVGIGQISSEVPQNLSASRPQDRQFILSSKKLLLSDSGFYLCAWRLTALSGHEQFFGPGTRLTVL.

CDR3 sequence (DNA): TGTGCCAGCTCGTCCGTTGGAGCCCAGAACGGGGAGCTGTTTTTT. As protein: CASSSVGAQNGELFF. V usage is TRBV18 and J usage is TRBJ2-2; D gene uncertain. V was pared by 6 bases and J by 7 bases, with 18 bases between. Per the germline V gene, CDR1 is KGHSH and CDR2 is LQKENI. The CDR3 totals 15 residues.

In its sample, this clone was seen once. This rearrangement joins TRBV28 to TRBJ1-1; D is possibly TRBD1 (6 bases). The CDR3 is 13 residues long. The ends were cut back, 8 bases at V and 6 bases at J, with 16 bases in the middle. Germline V CDR1 and CDR2: MDHEN, SYDVKM. For the CDR3, the DNA is TGTGCCAGCCTGGACAGACCAATAGCTGAAGCTTTCTTT. Translating it yields CASLDRPIAEAFF.

The chain has TRBV10-3 and TRBJ2-2; 14 bases align to TRBD2. From germline, CDR1 is ENHRY and CDR2 SYGVKD. V was clipped by 6 bases and J by 4 bases; unmatched bases: 1. This CDR3 is 15 amino acids long. CDR3 protein: CAISGTSGGTGELFF. The CDR3 DNA sequence: TGTGCCATCAGCGGGACTAGCGGGGGCACCGGGGAGCTGTTTTTT.

The rearrangement joins TRBV27 to TRBJ1-5, with unresolved D. The length of the CDR3 is 16 residues. Germline-derived CDR1 and CDR2 are MNHEY and SMNVEV (reference sequence). Trimming stripped 5 bases from V and 2 bases from J, with 16 bases between. The CDR3 region is CASSARGNDGNQPQHF. CDR3 sequence (DNA): TGTGCCAGCAGTGCCCGAGGTAATGACGGCAATCAGCCCCAGCATTTT.

This clone was seen a handful of times. The chain uses TRBV18 and TRBJ1-2, with no clear D. From germline, CDR1 is KGHSH and CDR2 LQKENI. Trimming cost V 5 bases and J 5 bases, with 9 bases left between them. The length of the CDR3 is 12 residues. DNA of the CDR3: TGTGCCAGCTCAGCGCCTGGGTATGGCTACACCTTC. Amino acid sequence: CASSAPGYGYTF.

The CDR3 DNA is TGTGCCAGTAGTATATCTGGGGGGGCGGGCGAGCAGTACTTC. Protein: CASSISGGAGEQYF. The chain combines TRBV19 with TRBJ2-7; weak D call: TRBD2 (7 bases). Germline CDR1 and CDR2: LNHDA and SQIVND (reference sequence). This CDR3 has 14 amino acids. The V end was cut by 2 bases, the J end by 6 bases, with 14 bases between. The variable domain in full, completed from reference TRBV19 and TRBJ2-7, reads DGGITQSPKYLFRKEGQNVTLSCEQNLNHDAMYWYRQDPGQGLRLIYYSQIVNDFQKGDIAEGYSVSREKKESFPLTVTSAQKNPTAFYLCASSISGGAGEQYFGPGTRLTVT.